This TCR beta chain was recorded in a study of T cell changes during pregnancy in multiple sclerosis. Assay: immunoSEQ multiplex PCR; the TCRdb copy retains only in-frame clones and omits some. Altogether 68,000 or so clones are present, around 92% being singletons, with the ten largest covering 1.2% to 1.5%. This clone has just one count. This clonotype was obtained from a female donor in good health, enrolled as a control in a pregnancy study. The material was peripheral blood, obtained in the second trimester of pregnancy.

CDR3 amino acids: CASRPDSYEQYF. The CDR3 DNA reads TGTGCCAGCAGACCCGACAGCTACGAGCAGTACTTC. V is TRBV28 and J is TRBJ2-7; maybe TRBD1 (5 bases). V lost 6 bases and J lost 3, with 9 bases in between. In germline, CDR1 is MDHEN, CDR2 SYDVKM. The CDR3 covers 12 residues.